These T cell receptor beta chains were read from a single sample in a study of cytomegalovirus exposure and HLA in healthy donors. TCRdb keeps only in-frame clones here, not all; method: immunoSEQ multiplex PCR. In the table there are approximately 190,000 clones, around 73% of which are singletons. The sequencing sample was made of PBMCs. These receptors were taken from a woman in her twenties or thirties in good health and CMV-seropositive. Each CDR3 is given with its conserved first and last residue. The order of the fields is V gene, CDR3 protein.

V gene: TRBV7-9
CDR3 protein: CASSLKTDTGELFF

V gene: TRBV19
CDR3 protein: CASSIGFDTWAFF

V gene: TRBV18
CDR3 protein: CASSLSGGNTEAFF

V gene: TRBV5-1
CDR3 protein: CASSLGQGDGYTF

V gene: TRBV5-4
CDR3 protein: CASSPGMRQRDYGYTF

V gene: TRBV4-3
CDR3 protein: CASSQAIVANYGYTF

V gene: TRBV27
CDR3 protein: CASRLRDRTDEQYF

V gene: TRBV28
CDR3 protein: CASSASSSGLREQYF

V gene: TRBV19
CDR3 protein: CASTRQGYGNQPQHF

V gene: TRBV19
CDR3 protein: CASSIVGGQVNTDTQYF

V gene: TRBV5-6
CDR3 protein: CASSPGGVITGELFF

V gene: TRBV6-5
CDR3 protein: CASSLARGASYEQYF

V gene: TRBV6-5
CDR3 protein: CASRPGTPGANVLTF

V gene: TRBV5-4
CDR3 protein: CASSRDRVTEAFF

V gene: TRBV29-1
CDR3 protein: CSVEGQMNTEAFF

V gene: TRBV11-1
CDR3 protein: CASSHHRVSGNTIYF

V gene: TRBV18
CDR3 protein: CASSLDRPQETQYF

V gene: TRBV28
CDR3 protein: CASSLGGKSGNQPQHF